The sample holds one count of the clone carrying this TCR beta chain. Its antigen is undetermined. Breast cancer patients provided tissue from their axillary draining lymph nodes. The data belong to a study of breast tumors, draining lymph nodes, adjacent tissues. MiXCR, applied by TCRdb to the multiplex PCR reads, yields one record per CDR3 protein. Among around 170,000 distinct CDR3 sequences, 30% to 35% were seen once, and the ten largest hold roughly 4.3%. This CDR3 is 14 amino acids long. V dropped 3 bases and J dropped 4 bases, with 12 bases sitting between them. CDR1 is SGHAT, CDR2 FQDESV, per germline (reference sequence). Study conclusions and caveats: Tumor repertoires ranked between lymph nodes and nontumor tissue in diversity, with V and J gene preferences. That most tumor T cells come from lymph nodes remained unproven.

The material sequenced was axillary lymph node tissue. The receptor's source is a female donor with breast cancer. Some clones in this sample may be carry-over from other donors' samples. This chain connects TRBV11-1 to TRBJ2-5; D is ambiguous. Here the CDR3 DNA reads TGTGCCAGCAGCTTGGGCAGGAGTGGAGAGACCCAGTACTTC. It codes for CASSLGRSGETQYF.